There are a few counts of the clone carrying this TCR beta chain. Its specificity is unknown. The sample originates from a study of CD8 T cells in Susac syndrome. General observations from the study: It was acknowledged in the study that its TCR sequencing and HLA analysis involved a relatively small number of individuals.

Reverse transcription used about 0.5 to 1 ug RNA and random hexamers. Multiplex immunoSEQ PCR targeted 54 Vbeta and 13 Jbeta TCR beta segments. TCRdb reprocessed the immunoSEQ multiplex PCR reads with MiXCR, giving one entry per CDR3 protein. The table has just over 300,000 distinct CDR3 sequences, roughly 94% seen once. The multiple sclerosis controls comprised treatment-naive patients whose relapsing-remitting disease was stable or active. The sequence derives from a human donor with multiple sclerosis. What was sequenced was CD4+ T cells from PBMCs.

CDR3 protein: CASSQVLAGPKNIQYF. CDR3 coding DNA: TGTGCCAGCAGCCAAGTTCTAGCGGGGCCCAAAAACATTCAGTACTTC. The V gene is TRBV4-2, the J gene TRBJ2-4; TRBD2 matches 9 bases. Germline V CDR1 and CDR2: LGHNA, YNFKEQ. The CDR3 runs to 16 residues. J gave up 2 bases and V 1 base, and 3 bases lay outside the gene matches.